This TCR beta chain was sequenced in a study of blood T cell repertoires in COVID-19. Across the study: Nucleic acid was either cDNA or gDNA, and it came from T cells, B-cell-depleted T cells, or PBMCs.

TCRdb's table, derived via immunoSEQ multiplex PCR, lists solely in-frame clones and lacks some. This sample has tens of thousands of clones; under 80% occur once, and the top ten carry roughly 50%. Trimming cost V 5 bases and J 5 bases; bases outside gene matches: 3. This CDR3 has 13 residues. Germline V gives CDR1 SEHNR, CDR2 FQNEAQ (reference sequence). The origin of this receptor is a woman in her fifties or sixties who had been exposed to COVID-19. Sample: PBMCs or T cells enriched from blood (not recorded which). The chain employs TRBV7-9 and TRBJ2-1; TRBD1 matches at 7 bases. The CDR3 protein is CASSLGQHNEQFF. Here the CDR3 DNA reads TGTGCCAGCAGCCTGGGACAGCACAATGAGCAGTTCTTC.